These T cell receptor beta chains were read from a single sample in a study of T cell responses to AZD1222 COVID-19 vaccine. Here immunoSEQ multiplex PCR was the method, and the copy in TCRdb shows in-frame clones only, minus some. The table has more than 120,000 clones, around 90% seen once; the top ten hold approximately 1.6%. Sequenced material: peripheral blood, taken 28 days after the second AZD1222 dose. All receptors come from an adult who received the AZD1222 COVID-19 vaccine. Both conserved end residues are part of each CDR3. A D gene is named only where the DNA matches it firmly. For some rows the clone size is stated as once, few or many, or as a class when expanded; others skip it.

clone size	V gene	J gene	D gene	CDR3 DNA	CDR3 protein
-	TRBV28	TRBJ2-1	-	TGTGCCAGCAGTTTATCCAGGGTATACAATGAGCAGTTCTTC	CASSLSRVYNEQFF
-	TRBV28	TRBJ2-7	TRBD2	TGTGCCAGCAGTCAATCCGGGACTAGCGGGTCGGAGCAGTACTTC	CASSQSGTSGSEQYF
-	TRBV2	TRBJ1-5	-	TGTGCCCCCCCAAGGAATCAGCCCCAGCATTTT	CAPPRNQPQHF
-	TRBV9	TRBJ1-4	-	TGTGCCAGCAGCGTAGGAGTGGGTGGTGAAAAACTGTTTTTT	CASSVGVGGEKLFF
-	TRBV7-6	TRBJ1-3	-	TGTGCCAGCAGCTTACAGGGTCCCGGAAACACCATATATTTT	CASSLQGPGNTIYF
-	TRBV2	TRBJ2-7	TRBD2	TGTGCCAGCAGTGAACGGGCGGGAGTCAATTACGAGCAGTACTTC	CASSERAGVNYEQYF
-	TRBV6-5	TRBJ2-1	TRBD2	TGTGCCACCGACCGGGGGGTAGACTACAATGAGCAGTTCTTC	CATDRGVDYNEQFF
few	TRBV19	TRBJ1-5	-	TGTGCCAGTAGGACCACGTCAAGGTCCAATCAGCCCCAGCATTTT	CASRTTSRSNQPQHF
-	TRBV6-5	TRBJ1-2	-	TGTGCCAGCAGATCAACAGGGCTCTATGGCTACACCTTC	CASRSTGLYGYTF
-	TRBV4-1	TRBJ1-4	-	TGCGCCAGCAGCCCCCCAGCAACTAATGAAAAACTGTTTTTT	CASSPPATNEKLFF
-	TRBV14	TRBJ2-2	-	TGTGCCAGCAGCCGGGCGAGGACCGACACCGGGGAGCTGTTTTTT	CASSRARTDTGELFF
-	TRBV25-1	TRBJ1-1	TRBD1	TGTGCCAGCAGTCAGCGATGGACAGGCGGGACTGAAGCTTTCTTT	CASSQRWTGGTEAFF
-	TRBV30	TRBJ1-2	-	TGTGCCTGGACCGACGGGGGGGGAGACTATGGCTACACCTTC	CAWTDGGGDYGYTF
-	TRBV7-6	TRBJ1-5	TRBD1	TGTGCCAGCAGCCCCGTTCAGGGGGGTTTTAATCAGCCCCAGCATTTT	CASSPVQGGFNQPQHF
-	TRBV28	TRBJ1-6	-	TGTGCCAGCAGTTTAACCAGATATAATTCACCCCTCCACTTT	CASSLTRYNSPLHF
-	TRBV10-1	TRBJ2-5	-	TGCGCCAGCAGTAGAGGCCGAGGGGAGACCCAGTACTTC	CASSRGRGETQYF
once	TRBV5-1	TRBJ2-3	TRBD2	TGCGCCAGCAGCTATACTAGCGCAAATACGCAGTATTTT	CASSYTSANTQYF
once	TRBV5-4	TRBJ2-1	-	TGTGCCAGCAGCCTCCAGGACGCGCGAGAGCAGTTCTTC	CASSLQDAREQFF
-	TRBV14	TRBJ1-1	TRBD1	TGTGCCAGCAGCCGAATGACAGGGTCTAACACTGAAGCTTTCTTT	CASSRMTGSNTEAFF
-	TRBV9	TRBJ2-1	TRBD2	TGTGCCAGCAGCGTGAGGACCGGGGGGAATGAGCAGTTCTTC	CASSVRTGGNEQFF
-	TRBV7-2	TRBJ2-5	-	TGTGCCAGCAGCTTAGTCAACAGGCCAGAGACCCAGTACTTC	CASSLVNRPETQYF
-	TRBV6-1	TRBJ1-2	TRBD1	TGTGCCAGCAGTGAGACAGGGGGCGCCGATGGCTACACCTTC	CASSETGGADGYTF